The rows below give T cell receptor beta chains drawn from one sample of a study of T-cell memory formation after mild COVID-19. Each CDR3 protein is one row after TCRdb ran MiXCR on the 5' RACE reads. The sample has roughly 190,000 distinct CDR3 sequences; approximately 20% are singletons. Sequencing used PBMCs or a T cell subset sorted from them (not recorded which). These receptors all stem from an adult woman who had mild COVID-19 (a few samples of this study predate the infection). Cell type and time point are not known. CDR3s leave out the opening cysteine and the closing phenylalanine or tryptophan.

v_gene	CDR3aa
TRBV7-9	ASSLGVTGANYGYT
TRBV20-1	SARDPGTSGSNEQF
TRBV5-6	ASSLGIITGELF
TRBV29-1	SVKRGGRAPHKETQY
TRBV12-3/TRBV12-4	ASRGAGIGYT
TRBV10-3	AISDRTSGGSYEQY
TRBV18	ASSPPLGFAGDPQETQY
TRBV5-1	ASSLGQDLEAF
TRBV7-2	ASSLWSSSQY
TRBV7-3	ASSARTGQTDTQY
TRBV4-2	ASSPTGLAGETQY
TRBV9	ASSVALPAGYNEQF
TRBV7-9	ASRPAGEGLAGYT
TRBV5-1	ASTAYRGLENTGELF
TRBV9	ASSVAPGDGTDTQY
TRBV7-2	ASSYGLGKDTQY
TRBV5-5	ASSPGREIRNQPQH
TRBV12-3/TRBV12-4	ASSLDGRGFGNTIY
TRBV6-5	ASSYLPGTGRSSTEAF
TRBV5-4	ASRFNREETQY
TRBV7-8	ASSLDTGGNSPLH
TRBV2	APEAVGLAYWDEQY
TRBV3-1	ASSRGGGGAKNIQY
TRBV25-1	ASSPSLGDFYT
TRBV12-3/TRBV12-4	ASSLVGAGTEAF
TRBV7-6	ASSLIKLAGVPEQF
TRBV9	ASSAEAEETQY